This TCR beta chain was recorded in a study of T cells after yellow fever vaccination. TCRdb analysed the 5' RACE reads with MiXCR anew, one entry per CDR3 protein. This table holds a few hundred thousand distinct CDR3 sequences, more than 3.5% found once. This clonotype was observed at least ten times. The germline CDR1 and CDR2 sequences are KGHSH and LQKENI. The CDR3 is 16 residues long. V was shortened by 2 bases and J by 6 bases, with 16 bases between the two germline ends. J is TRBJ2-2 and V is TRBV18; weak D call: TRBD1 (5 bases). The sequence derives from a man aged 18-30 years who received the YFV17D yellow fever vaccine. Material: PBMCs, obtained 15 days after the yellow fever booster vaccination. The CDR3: CASSPLQGRSSGELFF. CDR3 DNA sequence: TGTGCCAGCTCACCATTGCAGGGAAGGTCGTCCGGGGAGCTGTTTTTT. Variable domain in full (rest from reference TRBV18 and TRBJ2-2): NAGVMQNPRHLVRRRGQEARLRCSPMKGHSHVYWYRQLPEEGLKFMVYLQKENIIDESGMPKERFSAEFPKEGPSILRIQQVVRGDSAAYFCASSPLQGRSSGELFFGEGSRLTVL.